The 2 T cell receptor beta chains below come from one sample, sequenced in a study of blood T cell repertoires in COVID-19. Using immunoSEQ multiplex PCR, the repertoire was profiled, and TCRdb retains in-frame clones only, with some absent. The repertoire holds 100,000 or so clones, 80% to 90% seen once, with about 4.6% in the top ten. Sequencing was performed on peripheral blood. Receptor source: a human donor in a cohort sampled during active COVID-19.

V and J are TRBV9 and TRBJ2-1; TRBD2 agrees at 7 bases. CDR3 size: 16 residues. Trimming at V came to 0 bases and at J to 7 bases, leaving 10 bases not matched to a gene. Germline CDR1 and CDR2: SGDLS and YYNGEE. The CDR3 sequence: CASSVAGLAEINEQFF. CDR3 sequence (DNA): TGTGCCAGCAGCGTAGCGGGGCTAGCGGAGATAAATGAGCAGTTCTTC.

The chain recombines TRBV19 with TRBJ2-1; D uncertain. V lost 4 bases to trimming and J lost 2 bases, with 12 bases between them. Germline loops: CDR1 LNHDA, CDR2 SQIVND (reference sequence). The CDR3 sequence is 15 residues long. CDR3: CASSTGLVPYNEQFF. The DNA of the CDR3 is TGTGCCAGTAGTACGGGTCTAGTCCCCTACAATGAGCAGTTCTTC.